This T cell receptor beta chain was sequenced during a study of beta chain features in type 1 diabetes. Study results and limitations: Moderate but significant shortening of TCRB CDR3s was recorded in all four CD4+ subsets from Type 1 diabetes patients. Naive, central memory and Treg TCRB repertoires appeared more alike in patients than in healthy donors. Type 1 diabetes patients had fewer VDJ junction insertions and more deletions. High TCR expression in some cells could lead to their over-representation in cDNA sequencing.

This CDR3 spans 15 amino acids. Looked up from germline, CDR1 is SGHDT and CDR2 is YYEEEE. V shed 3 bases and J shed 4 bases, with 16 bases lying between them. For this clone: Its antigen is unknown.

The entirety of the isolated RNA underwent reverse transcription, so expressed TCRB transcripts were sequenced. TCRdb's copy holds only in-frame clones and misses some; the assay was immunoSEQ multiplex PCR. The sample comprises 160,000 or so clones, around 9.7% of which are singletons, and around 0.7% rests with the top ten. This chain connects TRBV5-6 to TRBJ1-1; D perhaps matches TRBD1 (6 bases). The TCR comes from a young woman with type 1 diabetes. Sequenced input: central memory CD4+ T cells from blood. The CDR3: CASSSIGQRSTEAFF. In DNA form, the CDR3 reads TGTGCCAGCAGCTCAATCGGACAGAGGAGCACTGAAGCTTTCTTT.